The present T cell receptor (beta chain) was sequenced within a study of blood T cell repertoires in COVID-19. Seattle cases were enrolled at active infection and followed longitudinally. V was cut by 3 bases and J by 6 bases, with 19 bases left in between. Germline V gives CDR1 SGHRS, CDR2 YFSETQ. The CDR3 has 17 amino acids. Measured with immunoSEQ multiplex PCR; TCRdb has only the in-frame clones, and not every one. The top ten clones hold roughly 12% of a sample with 250,000 to 300,000 clones, approximately 91% of them seen once. The sample was peripheral blood. This TCR was recovered from a woman younger than 45 with COVID-19, enrolled during active disease. The V call is TRBV5-1, the J call TRBJ1-6, with a tentative D call TRBD1 (5 bases). The CDR3 nucleotides are TGCGCCAGCAGCTCGGGCTGGGGCGACGGTGGTAATTCACCCCTCCACTTT. The encoded protein is CASSSGWGDGGNSPLHF.